This T cell receptor (beta chain) was observed in a study of beta chain features in type 1 diabetes. This CDR3 comprises 15 residues. The germline V gene encodes CDR1 GTSNPN and CDR2 SVGIG (reference sequence). V lost 2 bases to trimming and J lost 10 bases; unmatched junction nucleotides: 6. Only a few counts were recorded for this clone. Its antigen is currently unknown. General study points: Reduced insertions and increased deletions marked VDJ junctions in type 1 diabetes patients.

Reverse transcription of all isolated RNA meant that expressed TCRB transcripts were sequenced. Profiling relied on immunoSEQ multiplex PCR, and the TCRdb table lists in-frame clones only, not all of them. Among roughly 400,000 clones, approximately 15% were seen once, and the ten largest hold around 0.02%. The sequence came from a young woman in good health. The chain uses TRBV30 and TRBJ2-3, with TRBD2 matching 16 bases. Sequencing used naive CD4+ T cells from blood. The CDR3 loop is CAWSPGLAGGPPQYF. CDR3 sequence (DNA): TGTGCCTGGAGTCCGGGACTAGCGGGAGGGCCCCCGCAGTATTTT.